The text below deals with one TCR beta chain. What it binds is not known. V lost 0 bases and J 1 base, leaving 27 bases between the germline ends. CDR1 KGHDR and CDR2 SFDVKD come from the germline V gene. This CDR3 is 23 amino acids long. This entry comes from a study of glioma-infiltrating T cells. TCR alpha and beta CDR3 regions were amplified from RNA using iRepertoire nested multiplex PCR. Tissue mRNA or PBMC total RNA, roughly 85-450 ng, went into one-step reverse transcription and amplification. TCRdb processed the multiplex PCR reads anew with MiXCR; each CDR3 protein has one entry. The sample consists of approximately 130,000 distinct CDR3 sequences, approximately 24% of them appearing once. Study findings and constraints: Tissue-blood divergence was below expectation in non-neoplastic patients, above in gliomas. Only very few CDR3 sequences appeared in both tissue and blood.

The chain combines TRBV24-1 with TRBJ1-6; TRBD1 is a possible D gene (5 bases). The sequencing sample was made of glioma tissue, nonneoplastic brain tissue, or PBMCs (not recorded which). The TCR was taken from a human donor with low-grade glioma or glioblastoma, undergoing nonglioma brain surgery, or in good health (not recorded which). CDR3 bases: TGTGCCACCAGTGATTTGCAAGTTTGGGGGATTGGCCCGGATCAGTCCTATAATTCACCCCTCCACTTT. This codes for CATSDLQVWGIGPDQSYNSPLHF.